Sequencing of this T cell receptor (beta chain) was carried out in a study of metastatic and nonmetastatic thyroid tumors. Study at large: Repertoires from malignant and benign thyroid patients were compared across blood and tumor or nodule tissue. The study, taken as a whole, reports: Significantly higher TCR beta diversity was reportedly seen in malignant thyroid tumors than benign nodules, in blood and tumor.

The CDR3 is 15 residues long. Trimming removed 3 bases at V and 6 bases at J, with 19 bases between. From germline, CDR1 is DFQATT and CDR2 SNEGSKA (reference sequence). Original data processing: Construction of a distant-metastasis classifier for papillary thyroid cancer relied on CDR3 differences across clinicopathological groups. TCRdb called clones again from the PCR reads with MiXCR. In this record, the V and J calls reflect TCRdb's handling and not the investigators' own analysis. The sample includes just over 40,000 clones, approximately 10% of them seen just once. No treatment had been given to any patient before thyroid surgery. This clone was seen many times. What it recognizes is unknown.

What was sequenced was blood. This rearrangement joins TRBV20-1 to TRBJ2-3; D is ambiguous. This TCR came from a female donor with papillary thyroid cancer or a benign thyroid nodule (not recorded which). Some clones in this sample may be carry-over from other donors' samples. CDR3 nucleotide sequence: TGCAGTGCTAGCCGAAGAGTCGGCCCGTTGGATACGCAGTATTTT. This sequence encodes CSASRRVGPLDTQYF.